This T cell receptor beta chain was captured in a study of memory CD4+ T cells and cytomegalovirus serostatus. Study-wide results and caveats: A US-trained random forest predicted CMV serostatus with median AUC roughly 0.91. Suggested: most of the CMV-linked TCR signature lies in CD4+ memory cells.

A note on this clone: Its antigen is still unknown.

Libraries were prepared by immunoSEQ multiplex PCR; TCRdb keeps only in-frame clonotypes and omits some of them. The sample yields 35,000 to 50,000 clones, approximately 84% seen once. Single viable CD3+CD4+CD8-CD45RO+ cells were sorted as the memory CD4+ T cells. The sequence derives from an adult in good health and CMV-seronegative. Source material: memory CD4+ T cells from blood.

The CDR3 coding sequence is TGTGCCAGCAGTGATCGTCGGGGGGGTTACAATGAGCAGTTCTTC. Translated: CASSDRRGGYNEQFF. The chain employs TRBV2 and TRBJ2-1, with 8 bases lining up with TRBD2. J was trimmed by 4 bases and V by 3 bases; bases with no gene match: 5. The germline V gene encodes CDR1 SNHLY and CDR2 FYNNEI. CDR3 length: 15 amino acids.